This TCR beta chain was identified during a study of T cell responses to AZD1222 COVID-19 vaccine. As regards this clone: Its antigen is unknown.

V lost 4 bases and J lost 7, with 14 bases in between. CDR1 and CDR2 from the germline V gene are SGDLS and YYNGEE. This CDR3 is built from 13 residues. Whole-study results and caveats: Scientists sampled the repertoires only once the peak T cell response had passed. Most donors were white British, females outnumbered males, and clonal diversity was possibly underestimated. Regions left unmutated in variants are reportedly the target of nearly half of spike-specific TCRs.

The table came from immunoSEQ multiplex PCR; TCRdb's copy has only in-frame clones and leaves some out. The sample yields tens of thousands of clones, 80% to 90% seen once. This TCR was sampled from an adult who received the AZD1222 COVID-19 vaccine. This chain joins TRBV9 and TRBJ1-1; no clear D gene. The specimen was peripheral blood, collected 28 days after the second AZD1222 dose. This CDR3 is CASSTSSEGEAFF. The CDR3 nucleotides read TGTGCCAGCAGCACCAGCTCGGAGGGTGAAGCTTTCTTT.